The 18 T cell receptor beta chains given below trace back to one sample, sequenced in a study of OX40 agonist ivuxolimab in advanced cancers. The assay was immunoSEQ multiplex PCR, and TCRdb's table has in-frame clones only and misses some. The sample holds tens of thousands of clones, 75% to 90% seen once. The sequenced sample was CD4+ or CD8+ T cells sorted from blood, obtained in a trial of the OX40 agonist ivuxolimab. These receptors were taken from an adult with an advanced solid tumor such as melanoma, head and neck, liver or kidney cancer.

The CDR3 DNA is TGTGCCAGCACGCCTCCCGGCGGCACAGATACGCAGTATTTT. This gives the protein CASTPPGGTDTQYF. The chain employs TRBV9 and TRBJ2-3; D ambiguous. The length of the CDR3 is 14 residues. V dropped 6 bases and J dropped 1 base, with 12 bases sitting between them. CDR1 and CDR2 from the germline V gene are SGDLS and YYNGEE.

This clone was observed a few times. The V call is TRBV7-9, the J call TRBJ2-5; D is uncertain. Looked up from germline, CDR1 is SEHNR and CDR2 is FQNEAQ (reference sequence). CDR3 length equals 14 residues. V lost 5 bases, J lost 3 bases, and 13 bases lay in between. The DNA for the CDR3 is TGTGCCAGCAGCCGACGGAGCGCGGAAGAGACCCAGTACTTC. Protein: CASSRRSAEETQYF.

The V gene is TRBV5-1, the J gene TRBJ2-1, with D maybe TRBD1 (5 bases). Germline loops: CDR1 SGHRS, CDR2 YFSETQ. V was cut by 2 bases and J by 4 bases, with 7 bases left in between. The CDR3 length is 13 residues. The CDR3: CASSLQEYNEQFF. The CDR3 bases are TGCGCCAGCAGCTTACAGGAGTACAATGAGCAGTTCTTC.

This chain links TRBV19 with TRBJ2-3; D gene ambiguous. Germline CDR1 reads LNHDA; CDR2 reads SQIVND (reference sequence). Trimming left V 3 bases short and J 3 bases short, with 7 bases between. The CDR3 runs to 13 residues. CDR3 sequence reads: CASSIAITDTQYF. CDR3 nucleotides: TGTGCCAGTAGTATCGCGATAACAGATACGCAGTATTTT.

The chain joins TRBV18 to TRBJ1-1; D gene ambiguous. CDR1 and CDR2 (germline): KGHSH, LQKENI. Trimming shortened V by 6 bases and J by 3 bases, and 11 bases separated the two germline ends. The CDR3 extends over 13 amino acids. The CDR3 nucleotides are TGTGCCAGCTCCCTAGAAAGAGACACTGAAGCTTTCTTT. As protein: CASSLERDTEAFF.

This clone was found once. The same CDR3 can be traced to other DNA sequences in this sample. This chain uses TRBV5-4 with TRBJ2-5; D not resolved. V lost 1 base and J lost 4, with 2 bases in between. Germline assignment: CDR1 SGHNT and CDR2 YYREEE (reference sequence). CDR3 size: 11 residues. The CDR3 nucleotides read TGTGCCAGCAGCTTGTCAGAGACCCAGTACTTC. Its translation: CASSLSETQYF. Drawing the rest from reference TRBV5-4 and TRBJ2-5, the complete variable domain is ETGVTQSPTHLIKTRGQQVTLRCSSQSGHNTVSWYQQALGQGPQFIFQYYREEENGRGNFPPRFSGLQFPNYSSELNVNALELDDSALYLCASSLSETQYFGPGTRLLVL.

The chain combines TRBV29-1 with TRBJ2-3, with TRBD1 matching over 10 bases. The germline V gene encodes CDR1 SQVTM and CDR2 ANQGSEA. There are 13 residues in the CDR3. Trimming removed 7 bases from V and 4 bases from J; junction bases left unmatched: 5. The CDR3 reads CSGGQGRADTQYF. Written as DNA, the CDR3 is TGCAGCGGGGGACAGGGGAGGGCAGATACGCAGTATTTT.

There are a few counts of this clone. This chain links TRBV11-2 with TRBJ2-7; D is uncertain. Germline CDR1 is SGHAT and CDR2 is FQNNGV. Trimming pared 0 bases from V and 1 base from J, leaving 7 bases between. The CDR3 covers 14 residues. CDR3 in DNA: TGTGCCAGCAGCTTAGAAACACGGTCCTACGAGCAGTACTTC. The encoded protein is CASSLETRSYEQYF.

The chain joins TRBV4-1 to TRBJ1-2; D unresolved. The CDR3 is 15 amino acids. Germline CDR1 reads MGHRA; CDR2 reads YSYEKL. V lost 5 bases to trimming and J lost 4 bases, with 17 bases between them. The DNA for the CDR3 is TGCGCCAGCAGCACCCGGGAGGGTGAAGTCTATGGCTACACCTTC. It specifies CASSTREGEVYGYTF.

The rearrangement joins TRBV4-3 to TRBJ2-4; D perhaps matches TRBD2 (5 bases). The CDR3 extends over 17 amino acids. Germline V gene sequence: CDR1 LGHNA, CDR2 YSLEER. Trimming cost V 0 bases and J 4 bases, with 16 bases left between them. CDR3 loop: CASSQDLEGLTKNIQYF. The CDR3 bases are TGCGCCAGCAGCCAAGATCTTGAGGGTTTGACTAAAAACATTCAGTACTTC.

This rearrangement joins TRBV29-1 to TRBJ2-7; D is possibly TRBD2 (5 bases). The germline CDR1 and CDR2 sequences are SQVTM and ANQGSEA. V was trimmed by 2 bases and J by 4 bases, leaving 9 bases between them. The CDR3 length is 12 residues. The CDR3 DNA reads TGCAGCGTTGAACTAGGCGGGTACGAGCAGTACTTC. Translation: CSVELGGYEQYF.

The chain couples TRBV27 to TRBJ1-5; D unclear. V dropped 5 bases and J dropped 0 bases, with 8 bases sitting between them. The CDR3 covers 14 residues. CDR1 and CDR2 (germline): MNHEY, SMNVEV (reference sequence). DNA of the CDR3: TGTGCCAGCAGTACTCTAGATAGCAATCAGCCCCAGCATTTT. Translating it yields CASSTLDSNQPQHF.

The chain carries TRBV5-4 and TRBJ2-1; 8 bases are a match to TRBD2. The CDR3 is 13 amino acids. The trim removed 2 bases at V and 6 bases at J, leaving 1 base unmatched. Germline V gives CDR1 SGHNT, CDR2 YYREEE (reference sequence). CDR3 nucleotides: TGTGCCAGCAGCTTAGGACTAGCCAATGAGCAGTTCTTC. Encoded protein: CASSLGLANEQFF.

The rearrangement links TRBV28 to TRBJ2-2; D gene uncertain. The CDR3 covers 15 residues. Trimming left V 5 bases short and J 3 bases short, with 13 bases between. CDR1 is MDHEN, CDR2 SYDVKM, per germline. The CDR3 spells CASSNSGAHTGELFF. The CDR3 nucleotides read TGTGCCAGCAGTAACTCAGGTGCCCACACCGGGGAGCTGTTTTTT.

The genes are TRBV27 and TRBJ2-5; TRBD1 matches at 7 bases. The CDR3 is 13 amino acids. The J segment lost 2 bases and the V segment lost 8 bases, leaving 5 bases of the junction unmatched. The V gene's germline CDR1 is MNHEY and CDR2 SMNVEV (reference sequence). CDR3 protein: CASSDRVQETQYF. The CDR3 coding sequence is TGTGCCAGCTCCGACAGGGTTCAAGAGACCCAGTACTTC.

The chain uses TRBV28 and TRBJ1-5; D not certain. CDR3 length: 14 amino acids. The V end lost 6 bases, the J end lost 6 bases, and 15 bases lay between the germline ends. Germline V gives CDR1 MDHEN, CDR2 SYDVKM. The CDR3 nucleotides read TGTGCCAGCAGCCCAGGAGAGCCGGGTCAGCCCCAGCATTTT. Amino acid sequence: CASSPGEPGQPQHF.

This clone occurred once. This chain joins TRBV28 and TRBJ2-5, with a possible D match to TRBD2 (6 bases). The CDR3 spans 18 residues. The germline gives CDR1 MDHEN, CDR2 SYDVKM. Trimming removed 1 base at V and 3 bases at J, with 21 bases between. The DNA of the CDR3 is TGTGCCAGCAGTTTATTCAGAGGCCCTCTGGGCGGGGAAGAGACCCAGTACTTC. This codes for CASSLFRGPLGGEETQYF.

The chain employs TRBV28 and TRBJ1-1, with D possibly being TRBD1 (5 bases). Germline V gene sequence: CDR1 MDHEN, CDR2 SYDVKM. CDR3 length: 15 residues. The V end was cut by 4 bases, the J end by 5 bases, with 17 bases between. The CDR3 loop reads CASSSLRGTRTEAFF. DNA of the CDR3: TGTGCCAGCAGTTCCCTGCGGGGCACGAGGACTGAAGCTTTCTTT. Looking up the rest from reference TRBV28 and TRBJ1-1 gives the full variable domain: DVKVTQSSRYLVKRTGEKVFLECVQDMDHENMFWYRQDPGLGLRLIYFSYDVKMKEKGDIPEGYSVSREKKERFSLILESASTNQTSMYLCASSSLRGTRTEAFFGQGTRLTVV.